This TCR beta chain emerged from a study of CD8+ T cells in alopecia areata. Germline-derived CDR1 and CDR2 are SGHAT and FQNNGV. Trimming cost V 0 bases and J 0 bases, with 9 bases left between them. CDR3 length equals 15 residues. Treatment noted: oral pan-JAK inhibitor, 5-10 mg twice daily. RNA, once extracted, was reverse transcribed into cDNA for use as the sequencing template. Sequencing was performed with immunoSEQ multiplex PCR; in TCRdb, only in-frame clones are kept and a portion is missing. The sample has about 42,000 clones; about three fifths are singletons. The rearrangement joins TRBV11-2 to TRBJ2-7; D gene ambiguous. This TCR was sampled from a human donor with alopecia areata. The material sequenced was CD8+ T cells sorted from blood, taken at week 4, from a patient treated with tofacitinib. CDR3 nucleotides: TGTGCCAGCAGCTTAGAAATAGACCGCTCCTACGAGCAGTACTTC. Translation: CASSLEIDRSYEQYF.